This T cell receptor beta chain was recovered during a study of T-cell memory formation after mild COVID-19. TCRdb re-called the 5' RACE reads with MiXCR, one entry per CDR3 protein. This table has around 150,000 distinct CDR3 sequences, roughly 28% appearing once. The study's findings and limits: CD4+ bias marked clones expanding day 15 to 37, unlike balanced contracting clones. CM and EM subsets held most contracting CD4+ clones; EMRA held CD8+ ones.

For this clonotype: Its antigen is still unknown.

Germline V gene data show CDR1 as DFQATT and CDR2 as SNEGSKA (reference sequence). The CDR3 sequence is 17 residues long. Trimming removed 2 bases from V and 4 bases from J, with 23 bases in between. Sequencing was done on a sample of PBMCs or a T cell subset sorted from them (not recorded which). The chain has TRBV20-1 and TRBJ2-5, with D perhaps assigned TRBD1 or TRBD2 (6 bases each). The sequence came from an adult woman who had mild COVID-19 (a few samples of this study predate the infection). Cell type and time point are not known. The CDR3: CSARRLKEGWGAETQYF. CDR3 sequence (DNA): TGCAGTGCTAGAAGACTAAAGGAGGGTTGGGGGGCAGAGACCCAGTACTTC.